A single TCR beta chain is shown here with its context. Its antigen is undetermined. TCRdb's table, derived via immunoSEQ multiplex PCR, lists solely in-frame clones and lacks some. The sample carries over 50,000 clones, approximately 80% recorded once. The time point is: week 47, end of study. Vaccination comprised doses that each held 300 ug of mutant IDH1 20-mer peptide, plus topical imiquimod. Germline CDR1 is LNHDA and CDR2 is SQIVND (reference sequence). The V end lost 4 bases, the J end lost 2 bases, and 13 bases lay between the germline ends. The CDR3 spans 15 residues. The entry originates in a study of a mutant IDH1 vaccine in newly diagnosed glioma.

This chain connects TRBV19 to TRBJ2-3; tentative D call: TRBD1 (6 bases). The clonotype comes from a woman between 40 and 50 years old with glioma. Some clones in this sample may be carry-over from other donors' samples. The sequences come from PBMCs, collected from a glioma patient whose treatment included an IDH1 peptide vaccine. The CDR3 nucleotides read TGTGCCAGTAGTACCCGGACAGCGACCACAGATACGCAGTATTTT. It encodes CASSTRTATTDTQYF.